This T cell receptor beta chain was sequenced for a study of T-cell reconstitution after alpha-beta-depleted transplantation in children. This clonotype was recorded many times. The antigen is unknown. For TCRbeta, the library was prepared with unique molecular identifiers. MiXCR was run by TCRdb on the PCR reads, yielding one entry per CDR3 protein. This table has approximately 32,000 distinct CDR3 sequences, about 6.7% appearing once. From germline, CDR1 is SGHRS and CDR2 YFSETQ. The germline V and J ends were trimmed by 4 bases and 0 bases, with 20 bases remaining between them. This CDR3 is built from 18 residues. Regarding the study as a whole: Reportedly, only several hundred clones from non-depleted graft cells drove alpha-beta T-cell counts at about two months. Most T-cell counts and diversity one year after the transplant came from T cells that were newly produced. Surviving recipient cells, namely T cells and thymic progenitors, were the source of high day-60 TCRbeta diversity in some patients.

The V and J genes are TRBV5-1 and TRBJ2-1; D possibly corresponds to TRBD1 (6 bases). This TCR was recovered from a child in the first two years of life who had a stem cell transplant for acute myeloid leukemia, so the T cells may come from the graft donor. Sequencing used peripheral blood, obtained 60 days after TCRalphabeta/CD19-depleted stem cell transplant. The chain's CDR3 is CASSQLTRTGRSYNEQFF. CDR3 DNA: TGCGCCAGCAGCCAGCTGACCAGAACAGGGCGCTCCTACAATGAGCAGTTCTTC.